This T cell receptor (beta chain) was identified during a study of cytotoxic CD8 clonotypes in ibrutinib-treated CLL (dated by TCRdb to about 2021). Study-wide context: The cohort included roughly 15 treatment-naive and approximately twelve relapsed/refractory patients; some 18 were IGHV unmutated. Partial responses were observed in 24 patients and complete responses in 2; after a median follow-up of roughly 72 months, remission was maintained in around 14 patients and progression was observed in 12. The response samples were drawn at a median of roughly twelve months into treatment, with a range of about 6 to 40 months. On average, each sample had some 260,000 productive templates and approximately 100,000 productive rearrangements. Longitudinal samples were available for about 30% of the roughly 90 trial participants. Cryopreserved peripheral blood mononuclear cells were obtained prior to treatment, at the time of response, and at either disease progression or sustained remission. Every sample from remission and from progressive disease was obtained while the patients were still on ibrutinib. Study-level results and caveats: Baseline clonality was found to be higher than that of age-matched healthy donors and was strongly correlated with circulating CD8+ T-cell counts. Public clonotypes were rare and either contracted or stayed stable during treatment, and the rise in clonality at ibrutinib response reflected the expansion of private clonotypes. An increase in clonality was observed at ibrutinib response, with clonality remaining stable during sustained remission and falling back toward baseline at progression. Sampling times were not matched between sustained-remission and progressing patients, and lymph node repertoires were not studied.

Each clonotype received, on average, around 10x coverage in deep resolution sequencing performed on a MiSeq, where the target depth lay between 1 in 1 million and 1 in 200,000 T cells. TCR beta libraries were generated with the immunoSEQ hsTCRB Kit. The study's own analysis went as follows. ImmunoSEQ Data Assistant and ImmunoSEQ Analyzer were used for data analysis, and V, D and J genes were assigned according to IMGT definitions. Clonality, which ranges from 0 to 1, was calculated as one minus the normalized Shannon entropy of productive rearrangement frequencies. Public clonotype analysis was restricted to overrepresented clonotypes comprising at least 0.05% of each patient's repertoire. Approximately 13 age-matched healthy donor repertoires from immuneACCESS served as clonality controls. The table was pulled from immuneACCESS by TCRdb, which kept in-frame rearrangements only. Such tables lose some clones; where checked, under half of the loss comes from unresolved V genes, and the rest has no known cause. That table gives V, J and clone size, and the DNA gave D and trimming. A total of about 76,000 clones appear in this sample, approximately 87% of them only once. The ten largest clones capture less than 45% of the sample.

As concerns this clone: Its antigen specificity is not known. No base quality information exists; no much larger clone differs at one position.

The time point tag for this specimen amounts to: roughly 25 months on ibrutinib. For TCR beta library preparation, 2 to 2.5 micrograms of genomic DNA were isolated from cryopreserved PBMCs. Longitudinal blood samples from CLL patients receiving ibrutinib monotherapy were subjected to high-throughput TCR beta sequencing. The patients were enrolled in a single-center, open-label phase 2 trial of ibrutinib monotherapy. The CDR3 has 17 amino acids, counting the end cysteine and phenylalanine. Only the CDR3 DNA is retained, 51 bases long and in frame from the first base. The germline V gene sets CDR1 to SGHRS and CDR2 to YFSETQ. V is reduced by 4 bases and J by 2 bases, leaving a spacing of 20 bases between them.

This receptor chain uses TRBV5-1 and TRBJ2-3; TRBD1 could be the D gene, as 6 bases match. The input for sequencing was PBMCs, taken after 24 months of ibrutinib treatment. The TCR was taken from a human donor with chronic lymphocytic leukemia. The nucleotides read TGCGCCAGCAGCATAGACAGGACCGGGCCTAACACAGATACGCAGTATTTT. This codes for CASSIDRTGPNTDTQYF.